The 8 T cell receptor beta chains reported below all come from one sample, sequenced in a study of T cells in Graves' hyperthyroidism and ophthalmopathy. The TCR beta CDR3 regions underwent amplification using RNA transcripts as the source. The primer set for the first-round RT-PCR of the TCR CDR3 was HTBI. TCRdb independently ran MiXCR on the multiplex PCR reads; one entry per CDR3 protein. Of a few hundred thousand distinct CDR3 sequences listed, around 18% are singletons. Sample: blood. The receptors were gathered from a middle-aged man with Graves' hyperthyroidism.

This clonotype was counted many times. The CDR3 sequence is CASSLLGSGNTEAFF. As DNA, the CDR3 is TGTGCCAGCAGCCTCCTAGGCAGTGGGAACACTGAAGCTTTCTTT. The chain is built from TRBV27 and TRBJ1-1; no definite D call. Germline lookup yields CDR1 MNHEY and CDR2 SMNVEV (reference sequence). The CDR3 runs to 15 residues. V lost 6 bases, J lost 1 base, and 15 bases lay in between.

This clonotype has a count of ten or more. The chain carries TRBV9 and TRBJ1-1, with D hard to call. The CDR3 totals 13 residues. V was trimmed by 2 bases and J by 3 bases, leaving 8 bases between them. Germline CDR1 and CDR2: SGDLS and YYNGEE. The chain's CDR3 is CASSVEGYTEAFF. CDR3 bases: TGTGCCAGCAGCGTCGAGGGCTACACTGAAGCTTTCTTT.

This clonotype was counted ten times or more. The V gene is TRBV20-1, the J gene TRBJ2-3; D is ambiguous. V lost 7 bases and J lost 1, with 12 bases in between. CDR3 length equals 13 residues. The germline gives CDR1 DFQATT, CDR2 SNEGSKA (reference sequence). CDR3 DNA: TGCAGTGGAAGCCGGCCACGCACAGATACGCAGTATTTT. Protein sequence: CSGSRPRTDTQYF.

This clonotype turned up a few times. CDR3 sequence: CASSLWRGAYNSPLHF. CDR3 DNA sequence: TGTGCCAGCAGCTTGTGGAGGGGCGCGTATAATTCACCCCTCCACTTT. The chain links TRBV7-9 to TRBJ1-6; maybe TRBD1 (5 bases). The CDR3 is 16 residues long. V was shortened by 3 bases and J by 4 bases, with 13 bases between the two germline ends. Germline CDR1 SEHNR, CDR2 FQNEAQ (reference sequence).

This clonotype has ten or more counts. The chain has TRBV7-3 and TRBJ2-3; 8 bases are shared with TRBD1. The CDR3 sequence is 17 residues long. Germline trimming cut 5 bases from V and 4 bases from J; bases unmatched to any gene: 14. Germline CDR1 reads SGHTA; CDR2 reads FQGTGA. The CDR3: CASSPSGQGTAADTQYF. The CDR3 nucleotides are TGTGCCAGCAGCCCAAGCGGACAGGGAACGGCGGCAGATACGCAGTATTTT.

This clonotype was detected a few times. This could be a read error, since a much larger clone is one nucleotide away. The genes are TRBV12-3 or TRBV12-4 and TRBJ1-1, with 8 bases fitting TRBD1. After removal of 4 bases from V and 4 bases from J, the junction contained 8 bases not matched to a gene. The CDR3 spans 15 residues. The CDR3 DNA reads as TGTGCCAGCAGTTCCCGACAGGGGCGGAGCACTGAAGCTTTCTTT. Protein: CASSSRQGRSTEAFF.

The CDR3 DNA reads as TGTGCCAGCAGCACCACGGGGGGGCCGTGGGATACGCAGTATTTT. This codes for CASSTTGGPWDTQYF. The chain couples TRBV9 to TRBJ2-3; 8 bases map to TRBD2. CDR3 length: 15 residues. CDR1 and CDR2 from the germline V gene are SGDLS and YYNGEE. The ends lost 4 bases at V and 6 bases at J; junction bases unmatched: 10.

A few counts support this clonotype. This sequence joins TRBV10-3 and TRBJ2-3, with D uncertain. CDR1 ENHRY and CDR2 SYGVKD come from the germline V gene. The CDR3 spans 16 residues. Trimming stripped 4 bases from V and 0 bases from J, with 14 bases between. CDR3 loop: CAISGGWGRSTDTQYF. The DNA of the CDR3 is TGTGCCATCAGTGGGGGTTGGGGAAGAAGCACAGATACGCAGTATTTT.